The present entry profiles one T cell receptor beta chain with its context. These data are taken from a study of a mutant IDH1 vaccine in newly diagnosed glioma. Background on the study: Treated patients were roughly 62% male, around 40% female, mean age about 41 years. Beforehand, treatment had been radiotherapy, temozolomide, or both; the majority received both.

Time point reported: baseline, week 1 (first vaccination visit). Treatment of the sample: pre-vaccination baseline after standard-of-care therapy. Tumors from donors were new WHO grade 3 or 4 IDH1-mutant astrocytomas with ATRX loss. Libraries were prepared by immunoSEQ multiplex PCR; TCRdb keeps only in-frame clonotypes and omits some of them. The table lists 59,000 or so clones, more than 90% of them singletons. The sample consisted of PBMCs, taken from a glioma patient treated with radiotherapy, temozolomide or both. This clonotype was obtained from a man aged 45-60 years with glioma.

In nucleotides, the CDR3 is TGCGCCAGCAGCCAAGGGTCAGGGGCCTACGAGCAGTACTTC. This gives the protein CASSQGSGAYEQYF. V usage is TRBV4-1 and J usage is TRBJ2-7, with a weak D call TRBD1 (6 bases). V lost 1 base and J 2 bases, leaving 9 bases between the germline ends. The CDR3 loop spans 14 amino acids. The germline CDR1 and CDR2 sequences are MGHRA and YSYEKL.